This T cell receptor beta chain appears in the sequencing data of a study of identical twins. General study results and limits: Memory repertoires showed no such pattern, whereas abundant cord blood beta clonotypes carried fewer insertions.

A word on this clonotype: The target antigen is unknown.

Unique molecular identifiers were present on the cDNA, which also gained a universal primer site by template switching. A single record per CDR3 protein comes from TCRdb applying MiXCR to the 5' RACE reads. Of 1,800,000 or so distinct CDR3 sequences listed, 32% are singletons. The length of the CDR3 is 15 residues. With 7 bases removed from V and 4 bases from J, the gap between germline ends came to 18 bases. The sequenced sample consisted of cord blood. The rearrangement links TRBV12-3 or TRBV12-4 to TRBJ2-3; D perhaps matches TRBD2 (6 bases). The sequence came from a newborn girl in good health. The CDR3 spells CASTLTRQRADTQYF. CDR3 coding DNA: TGTGCCAGCACCTTGACTAGGCAACGGGCAGATACGCAGTATTTT.